Each of the 13 T cell receptor beta chains below was sequenced from the same sample in a study of chemoradiotherapy in HPV16-positive cancers. The table came from immunoSEQ multiplex PCR; TCRdb's copy has only in-frame clones and leaves some out. The table records approximately 27,000 clones, approximately 88% of them present only once. This specimen consisted of blood, obtained from a patient who underwent chemoradiotherapy. The origin of the receptors is a human donor with HPV-associated anogenital cancer.

The CDR3 spells CASCEVPYSGNTIYF. The CDR3 DNA reads TGTGCCAGCTGCGAGGTCCCATACTCTGGAAACACCATATATTTT. The chain has TRBV2 and TRBJ1-3; D remains unclear. Germline V CDR1 and CDR2: SNHLY, FYNNEI. Trimming removed 8 bases from V and 0 bases from J, with 14 bases in between. CDR3 size: 15 residues.

V gene TRBV30 combines with J gene TRBJ2-1; D not resolved. This CDR3 comprises 17 residues. Germline CDR1 and CDR2: GTSNPN and SVGIG (reference sequence). The V and J ends lost 0 bases and 0 bases respectively, with 15 bases between them. CDR3 bases: TGTGCCTGGAGTGTACGCTATCTTAATCTCTCCTACAATGAGCAGTTCTTC. Residues: CAWSVRYLNLSYNEQFF.

The chain combines TRBV9 with TRBJ2-1; 8 bases are shared with TRBD1. From germline, CDR1 is SGDLS and CDR2 YYNGEE. This CDR3 has 14 amino acids. With 0 bases clipped from V and 9 bases from J, the junction kept 5 bases outside the gene matches. The CDR3 sequence is CASSVEDRAIEQFF. The CDR3 DNA reads as TGTGCCAGCAGCGTAGAGGACAGGGCTATTGAGCAGTTCTTC.

This clone was picked up one time. The rearrangement uses TRBV18 and TRBJ2-7, with TRBD1 matching over 11 bases. V shed 5 bases and J 4 bases; nucleotides not matched to a gene: 4. CDR1 and CDR2 from the germline V gene are KGHSH and LQKENI. This CDR3 is 14 amino acids long. The CDR3 DNA follows: TGTGCCAGCTCATCTGGACAGGGGGCTTACGAGCAGTACGTC. Translated: CASSSGQGAYEQYV.

CDR3 residues: CASSAGLAGSSGANVLTF. The CDR3 bases are TGCGCCAGCAGCGCGGGACTAGCGGGGAGCTCTGGGGCCAACGTCCTGACTTTC. The V and J genes are TRBV5-1 and TRBJ2-6, with TRBD2 identical over 13 bases. The CDR3 totals 18 residues. V gave up 4 bases and J gave up 0 bases; unmatched junction bases: 4. CDR1 and CDR2 from the germline V gene are SGHRS and YFSETQ.

This chain links TRBV7-2 with TRBJ1-5; possibly TRBD1 for D (5 bases). Germline values: CDR1 SGHTA, CDR2 FQGNSA. The V gene lost 1 base and the J gene lost 5 bases, with 12 bases spanning the gap. CDR3 length: 15 residues. The chain's CDR3 is CASSLGGDEDQPQHF. Written as DNA, the CDR3 is TGTGCCAGCAGCTTAGGAGGGGATGAAGATCAGCCCCAGCATTTT.

The sample holds one count of this clone. V gene TRBV9 combines with J gene TRBJ2-7; 7 bases are a match to TRBD1. With V trimmed by 5 bases and J by 2 bases, 7 bases remained unmatched. Germline assignment: CDR1 SGDLS and CDR2 YYNGEE. This CDR3 has 14 amino acids. CDR3 amino acids: CASRIQTGPYEQYV. The CDR3 region has the DNA TGTGCCAGCAGAATACAGACAGGGCCCTACGAGCAGTACGTC.

V usage is TRBV27 and J usage is TRBJ2-7, with TRBD1 matching over 8 bases. The CDR3 totals 14 residues. Germline CDR1 is MNHEY and CDR2 is SMNVEV (reference sequence). V dropped 7 bases and J dropped 2; count of bases not matched to a gene: 7. The DNA of the CDR3 is TGTGCCAGCACCACCGGGACAGGAGCCTACGAGCAGTACTTC. It yields the protein CASTTGTGAYEQYF.

This chain uses TRBV18 with TRBJ1-2; possibly TRBD1 for D (5 bases). This CDR3 has 14 amino acids. Germline V lookup: CDR1 KGHSH, CDR2 LQKENI. Deletions cut 2 bases from V and 3 bases from J, with 10 bases between. CDR3 nucleotides: TGTGCCAGCTCACCAAGGGGAGGTGACTATGGCTACACCTTC. Its protein product is CASSPRGGDYGYTF.

The count of this clone is one. The chain employs TRBV7-2 and TRBJ1-4, with D possibly matching TRBD1 (5 bases). Between the trimmed V and J ends, which lost 11 bases and 5 bases, there was a span of 24 bases. The V gene's germline CDR1 is SGHTA and CDR2 FQGNSA. The CDR3 is made up of 16 amino acids. In DNA form, the CDR3 reads TGTGCCTCCTCGATCGGCAGGGTGGCCATAAATGAAAAACTGTTTTTT. Its translation: CASSIGRVAINEKLFF.

J is TRBJ1-6 and V is TRBV7-8, with 11 bases aligning to TRBD1. CDR1 and CDR2 (germline): SGHVS, FQNEAQ. The trim removed 1 base at V and 8 bases at J, leaving 7 bases unmatched. The CDR3 runs to 17 residues. CDR3 residues: CASSLGFRDRGDSPLHF. DNA of the CDR3: TGTGCCAGCAGCTTAGGTTTTCGGGACAGGGGGGATTCACCCCTCCACTTT.

V and J are TRBV28 and TRBJ2-7; D gene ambiguous. V was pared by 2 bases and J by 7 bases, with 9 bases between. CDR3 length: 12 amino acids. CDR1 is MDHEN, CDR2 SYDVKM, per germline. CDR3 residues: CASSLPGFEQYF. CDR3 bases: TGTGCCAGCAGTTTACCCGGGTTTGAGCAGTACTTC. The variable domain in full, completed from reference TRBV28 and TRBJ2-7, reads DVKVTQSSRYLVKRTGEKVFLECVQDMDHENMFWYRQDPGLGLRLIYFSYDVKMKEKGDIPEGYSVSREKKERFSLILESASTNQTSMYLCASSLPGFEQYFGPGTRLTVT.

This chain links TRBV19 with TRBJ2-5; the D gene is possibly TRBD1 (5 bases). This CDR3 comprises 13 residues. Germline CDR1 is LNHDA and CDR2 is SQIVND (reference sequence). The ends were cut back, 5 bases at V and 1 base at J, with 8 bases in the middle. The CDR3 is CASSVQGQETQYF. The CDR3 bases are TGTGCCAGTAGTGTCCAGGGCCAAGAGACCCAGTACTTC.